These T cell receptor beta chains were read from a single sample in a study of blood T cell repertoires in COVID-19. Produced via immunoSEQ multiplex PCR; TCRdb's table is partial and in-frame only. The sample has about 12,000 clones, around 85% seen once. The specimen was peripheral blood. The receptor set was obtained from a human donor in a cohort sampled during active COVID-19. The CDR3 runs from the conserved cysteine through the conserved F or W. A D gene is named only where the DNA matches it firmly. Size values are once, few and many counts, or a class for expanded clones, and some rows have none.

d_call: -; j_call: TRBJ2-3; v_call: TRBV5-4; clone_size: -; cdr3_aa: CASSFRAAASTDTQYF; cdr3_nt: TGTGCCAGCAGCTTCAGGGCAGCCGCTAGCACAGATACGCAGTATTTT
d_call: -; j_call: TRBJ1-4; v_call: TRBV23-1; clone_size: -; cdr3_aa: CASSRGQGSEKLFF; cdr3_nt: TGCGCCAGCAGTCGGGGTCAGGGTTCTGAAAAACTGTTTTTT
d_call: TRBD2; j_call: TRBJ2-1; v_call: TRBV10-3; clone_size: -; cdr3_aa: CAISIPPGGSSYNEQFF; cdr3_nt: TGTGCCATCAGCATCCCTCCGGGGGGGAGCTCCTACAATGAGCAGTTCTTC
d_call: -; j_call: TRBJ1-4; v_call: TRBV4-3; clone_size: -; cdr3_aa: CASSQEGVTNEKLFF; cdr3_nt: TGCGCCAGCAGCCAAGAAGGGGTAACTAATGAAAAACTGTTTTTT
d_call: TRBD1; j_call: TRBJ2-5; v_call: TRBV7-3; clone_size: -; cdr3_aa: CASSLRQGETQYF; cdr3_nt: TGTGCCAGCAGCCTTCGACAGGGAGAGACCCAGTACTTC
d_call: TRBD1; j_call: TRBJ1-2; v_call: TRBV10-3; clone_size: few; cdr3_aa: CAISESARQGSYGYTF; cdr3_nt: TGTGCCATCAGTGAGTCGGCTAGACAGGGATCCTATGGCTACACCTTC
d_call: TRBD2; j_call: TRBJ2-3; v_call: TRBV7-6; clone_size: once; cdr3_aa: CASSFYGRALDTQYF; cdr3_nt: TGTGCCAGCAGCTTTTACGGGAGGGCCTTAGATACGCAGTATTTT
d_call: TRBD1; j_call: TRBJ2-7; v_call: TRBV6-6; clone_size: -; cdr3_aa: CASRTGTGTYEQYF; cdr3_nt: TGTGCCAGCAGAACCGGGACAGGGACCTACGAGCAGTACTTC
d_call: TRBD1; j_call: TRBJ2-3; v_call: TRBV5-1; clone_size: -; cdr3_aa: CASGTGATDTQYF; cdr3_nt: TGCGCCTCCGGGACAGGGGCCACAGATACGCAGTATTTT
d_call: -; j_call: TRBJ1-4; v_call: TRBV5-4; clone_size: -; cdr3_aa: CASSFSGHYNEKLFF; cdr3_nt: TGTGCCAGCAGCTTCTCGGGACACTATAATGAAAAACTGTTTTTT
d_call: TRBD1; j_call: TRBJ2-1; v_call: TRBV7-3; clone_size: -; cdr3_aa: CASSSSGQLYNEQFF; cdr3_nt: TGTGCCAGCAGCTCCTCGGGACAGCTCTACAATGAGCAGTTCTTC
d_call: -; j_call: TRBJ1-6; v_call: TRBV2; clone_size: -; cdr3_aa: CASSRWTADNSPLHF; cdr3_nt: TGTGCCAGCAGCAGATGGACAGCGGATAATTCACCCCTCCACTTT
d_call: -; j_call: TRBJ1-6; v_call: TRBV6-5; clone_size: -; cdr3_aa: CASRGDTGNSPLHF; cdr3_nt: TGTGCCAGCAGGGGAGATACGGGTAATTCACCCCTCCACTTT